This T cell receptor beta chain was captured by sequencing in a study of identical twins. TCRdb re-analysed the 5' RACE reads in MiXCR, keeping a single row per CDR3 protein. The sample lists 500,000 to 650,000 distinct CDR3 sequences; 7% to 7.5% were seen once. The CDR3 length is 16 residues. V dropped 4 bases and J dropped 1 base, with 13 bases sitting between them. In germline, CDR1 is KGHDR, CDR2 SFDVKD. This clonotype has only a few counts. This sample was shared with a second study, whose subject was yellow fever vaccine responses in identical twins.

The sequencing sample was made of PBMCs. This chain uses TRBV24-1 with TRBJ2-1; possibly TRBD2 for D (5 bases). This TCR was sampled from a woman aged 18 to 35 in good health. CDR3 bases: TGTGCCACCAGTGACACCTCGGGAAGTTCCTACAATGAGCAGTTCTTC. This encodes CATSDTSGSSYNEQFF.